Following are 18 T cell receptor beta chains from one sample sequenced in a study of blood T cell repertoires in COVID-19. Profiled with immunoSEQ multiplex PCR; TCRdb holds only in-frame clones, not every one. The sample carries approximately 170,000 clones, more than 85% recorded once. Sequenced: peripheral blood. Every receptor here comes from a woman aged 55-70 years with COVID-19, enrolled during active disease.

The chain joins TRBV5-1 to TRBJ1-5, with 8 nucleotides matching TRBD1. The junction had 5 bases not matched to a gene; V was cut back by 1 base and J by 5 bases. The CDR3 has 15 amino acids. Germline CDR1 reads SGHRS; CDR2 reads YFSETQ. CDR3 in amino acids: CASSLTGGSDQPQHF. In nucleotides, the CDR3 is TGCGCCAGCAGCTTGACAGGGGGATCCGATCAGCCCCAGCATTTT.

The chain couples TRBV19 to TRBJ1-2; D gene ambiguous. Per germline, CDR1 LNHDA and CDR2 SQIVND (reference sequence). The length of the CDR3 is 12 residues. V dropped 7 bases and J dropped 2 bases, with 8 bases sitting between them. CDR3 in DNA: TGTGCCAGTACAAGCCTAAACTATGGCTACACCTTC. Residues: CASTSLNYGYTF.

The rearrangement uses TRBV20-1 and TRBJ2-5; weak D call: TRBD1 (6 bases). The germline CDR1 and CDR2 sequences are DFQATT and SNEGSKA (reference sequence). The CDR3 runs to 14 residues. V was shortened by 3 bases and J by 5 bases, with 16 bases between the two germline ends. Here the CDR3 reads CSASRAGVMETQYF. The CDR3 nucleotides are TGCAGTGCTAGTCGCGCAGGGGTGATGGAGACCCAGTACTTC.

The V and J genes are TRBV4-2 and TRBJ2-2; D is perhaps TRBD2 (5 bases). The germline V gene encodes CDR1 LGHNA and CDR2 YNFKEQ. This CDR3 spans 13 amino acids. Trimming removed 0 bases at V and 7 bases at J, with 6 bases between. As DNA, the CDR3 is TGTGCCAGCAGCCAAGACGGGATCGGGGAGCTGTTTTTT. This encodes CASSQDGIGELFF.

The chain recombines TRBV7-9 with TRBJ2-1; TRBD1 matches at 9 bases. The CDR3 totals 16 residues. J lost 6 bases, V lost 5 bases, and 11 bases had no gene match. Per the germline V gene, CDR1 is SEHNR and CDR2 is FQNEAQ (reference sequence). CDR3 amino acids: CASSQWGTGSGNEQFF. The CDR3 bases are TGTGCCAGCAGCCAGTGGGGGACAGGGTCGGGCAATGAGCAGTTCTTC. Drawing the rest from reference TRBV7-9 and TRBJ2-1, the complete variable domain is DTGVSQNPRHKITKRGQNVTFRCDPISEHNRLYWYRQTLGQGPEFLTYFQNEAQLEKSRLLSDRFSAERPKGSFSTLEIQRTEQGDSAMYLCASSQWGTGSGNEQFFGPGTRLTVL.

This clone was seen a single time. The V call is TRBV6-5, the J call TRBJ1-6; D is unclear. Trimming removed 4 bases at V and 0 bases at J, with 10 bases between. The CDR3 extends over 16 amino acids. Looked up from germline, CDR1 is MNHEY and CDR2 is SVGAGI. The chain's CDR3 is CASSSRLSSYNSPLHF. In DNA, the CDR3 is TGTGCCAGCAGTTCCCGATTGAGCTCCTATAATTCACCCCTCCACTTT.

The chain's CDR3 is CASSWTNTEQFF. The CDR3 coding sequence is TGCGCCAGCAGCTGGACTAATACGGAGCAGTTCTTC. V usage is TRBV5-1 and J usage is TRBJ2-1; tentative D call: TRBD2 (6 bases). CDR1 SGHRS and CDR2 YFSETQ come from the germline V gene. CDR3 length: 12 amino acids. V shed 3 bases and J shed 10 bases, with 11 bases lying between them.

This clone was observed a single time. The genes are TRBV20-1 and TRBJ2-1; 7 nucleotides align to TRBD1. V was pared by 0 bases and J by 12 bases, with 2 bases of the junction left unmatched. Germline V lookup: CDR1 DFQATT, CDR2 SNEGSKA (reference sequence). There are 11 residues in the CDR3. CDR3 sequence reads: CSARDHRGQFF. CDR3 coding DNA: TGCAGTGCTAGAGATCACAGGGGGCAGTTCTTC.

This rearrangement joins TRBV6-5 to TRBJ1-2, with 8 bases aligning to TRBD1. The ends lost 7 bases at V and 8 bases at J; junction bases unmatched: 6. CDR1 and CDR2 (germline): MNHEY, SVGAGI. This CDR3 has 12 amino acids. CDR3 loop: CASTGQGRGYTF. CDR3 in DNA: TGTGCCAGCACCGGACAGGGTAGGGGCTACACCTTC.

This sequence joins TRBV2 and TRBJ2-1, with 14 positions matching TRBD2. Germline loops: CDR1 SNHLY, CDR2 FYNNEI. Trimming at V came to 6 bases and at J to 4 bases, leaving 2 bases not matched to a gene. The CDR3 spans 15 residues. The CDR3 reads CASRTSGGAYNEQFF. In nucleotides, the CDR3 is TGTGCCAGCAGGACTAGCGGGGGGGCATACAATGAGCAGTTCTTC.

The chain's CDR3 is CASLKTGGGLNTEAFF. CDR3 in DNA: TGTGCCAGCTTGAAGACAGGGGGAGGACTGAACACTGAAGCTTTCTTT. The chain couples TRBV18 to TRBJ1-1; 9 nucleotides line up with TRBD1. CDR3 length equals 16 residues. Germline CDR1 is KGHSH and CDR2 is LQKENI. J gave up 0 bases and V 7 bases, and 9 bases lay outside the gene matches.

This rearrangement joins TRBV7-2 to TRBJ1-4, with D maybe TRBD1 (6 bases). The V end lost 5 bases, the J end lost 14 bases, and 27 bases lay between the germline ends. Germline CDR1 reads SGHTA; CDR2 reads FQGNSA. This CDR3 has 16 amino acids. The CDR3 nucleotides are TGTGCCAGCAGCCCGCAGGTGTCGGACAGACGGAATGAGCTGTTTTTT. It encodes CASSPQVSDRRNELFF.

The chain joins TRBV5-4 to TRBJ1-2; D not certain. V lost 3 bases to trimming and J lost 7 bases, with 19 bases between them. Germline-derived CDR1 and CDR2 are SGHNT and YYREEE (reference sequence). This CDR3 region has 15 residues. CDR3 sequence reads: CASSSTGVWLGGYTF. The CDR3 DNA reads as TGTGCCAGCAGCTCCACCGGGGTCTGGCTGGGTGGCTACACCTTC.

The chain combines TRBV7-3 with TRBJ1-1; D gene ambiguous. CDR1 SGHTA and CDR2 FQGTGA come from the germline V gene. CDR3 length: 13 amino acids. V was shortened by 3 bases and J by 0 bases, with 5 bases between the two germline ends. The DNA of the CDR3 is TGTGCCAGCAGCTTTACAGTGAACACTGAAGCTTTCTTT. Translating it yields CASSFTVNTEAFF.

J is TRBJ2-5 and V is TRBV19; D is unclear. Germline CDR1 reads LNHDA; CDR2 reads SQIVND (reference sequence). The CDR3 is 14 amino acids. V was trimmed by 3 bases and J by 5 bases, leaving 13 bases between them. CDR3 nucleotide sequence: TGTGCCAGTAGTATGACCTCTCCGGAGGAGACCCAGTACTTC. Translated: CASSMTSPEETQYF.

J is TRBJ2-3 and V is TRBV21-1; the table names TRBD2, a call not compared with the DNA. TRBV21-1 is a pseudogene segment. There are 15 residues in the CDR3. CDR3 protein: CASSKLTGGPTPQYF. The CDR3 coding sequence is TGTGCCAGCAGCAAGCTCACGGGGGGACCGACACCGCAGTATTTT.

The J gene is TRBJ2-1, the V gene TRBV4-3, with 7 positions matching TRBD1. With V trimmed by 5 bases and J by 0 bases, 4 bases remained unmatched. Germline CDR1 LGHNA, CDR2 YSLEER. The CDR3 is 15 residues long. The CDR3 sequence is CASSGTESSYNEQFF. The CDR3 DNA follows: TGCGCCAGCAGCGGGACAGAAAGCTCCTACAATGAGCAGTTCTTC.

This clone was detected once. This chain links TRBV4-2 with TRBJ2-3; 7 bases align to TRBD1. Germline values: CDR1 LGHNA, CDR2 YNFKEQ. The CDR3 spans 16 residues. V trimming: 4 bases; J trimming: 2 bases; junction bases outside the gene matches: 9. Written as DNA, the CDR3 is TGTGCCAGCAGCCCCGATGGAACAGGGGACACAGATACGCAGTATTTT. Its translation: CASSPDGTGDTDTQYF.